This TCR beta chain derives from a study of CD8+CD57+ T cells in acquired aplastic anemia. Genomic DNA templated the TCR beta VDJ and CDR3 profiling. TCRdb recomputed calls from the reads with MiXCR, one row per CDR3 protein. The table lists about 220,000 distinct CDR3 sequences, roughly 35% of them singletons. Sequenced sample: sorted CD4+, CD8+, or CD8+CD57+ T cells (not recorded which) from PBMCs. The source of this sequence is a human donor in good health, serving as a control.

In DNA form, the CDR3 reads TGCAGTGCTAGAGTTAGGGCGGAGGGTCCCTACAATGAGCAGTTCTTC. Its protein is CSARVRAEGPYNEQFF. The V and J genes are TRBV20-1 and TRBJ2-1; D perhaps matches TRBD2 (6 bases). The CDR3 loop spans 16 amino acids. V was shortened by 1 base and J by 2 bases, with 15 bases between the two germline ends. CDR1 and CDR2 (germline): DFQATT, SNEGSKA (reference sequence).